This TCR beta chain was recovered during a study of cytomegalovirus exposure and HLA in healthy donors. At the level of the study: A prior analysis found roughly 100 million unique TCR beta sequences from 150 million to 200 million T cells.

Both 60 Vbeta primers and 13 Jbeta primers went into the PCR. Sequenced by immunoSEQ multiplex PCR; TCRdb stores in-frame clones only, minus some. The sample records 98,000 or so clones, approximately 80% being singletons. The CDR3 has 16 residues. Trimming removed 4 bases from V and 4 bases from J; junction bases left unmatched: 7. CDR1 and CDR2 from the germline V gene are MDHEN and SYDVKM. The V gene is TRBV28, the J gene TRBJ1-6; TRBD1 aligns across 7 bases. Sequenced material: PBMCs. This TCR came from a man aged 60 to 69 in good health and CMV-seropositive. In nucleotides, the CDR3 is TGTGCCAGCAGTTCCCCCGGACAGGATTATAATTCACCCCTCCACTTT. Protein sequence: CASSSPGQDYNSPLHF.